The rows below give T cell receptor beta chains drawn from one sample of a study of blood T cells in healthy people across ages. MiXCR was run by TCRdb on the 5' RACE reads, yielding one entry per CDR3 protein. Among 550,000 to 750,000 distinct CDR3 sequences listed, over 20% were seen once. The sample taken for sequencing was blood. Receptors originate from a man in his 70s in good health. CDR3s include the opening cysteine and the closing phenylalanine or tryptophan. D genes are given only for firm matches. Only part of the rows carry a size: once, few, many, or a class if the clone is expanded.

J gene | CDR3 length | D gene | clone size | V gene | CDR3 protein | CDR3 DNA
TRBJ2-3 | 16 | NA | once | TRBV7-2 | CASSLFGPRSTDTQYF | TGTGCCAGCAGCTTGTTCGGGCCGCGGAGCACAGATACGCAGTATTTT
TRBJ2-5 | 14 | TRBD1 | few | TRBV20-1 | CSASLGTGRETQYF | TGCAGTGCTAGTTTGGGGACAGGCAGGGAGACCCAGTACTTC
TRBJ1-6 | 13 | NA | few | TRBV6-5 | CASSSIPNSPLHF | TGTGCCAGCAGCTCCATTCCGAATTCACCCCTCCACTTT
TRBJ2-2 | 15 | NA | NA | TRBV3-1 | CASSHSGTDTGELFF | TGTGCCAGCAGTCATAGCGGGACAGACACCGGGGAGCTGTTTTTT
TRBJ2-6 | 17 | NA | few | TRBV3-1 | CASSQGVPGSGANVLTF | TGTGCCAGCAGCCAAGGGGTGCCGGGCTCTGGGGCCAACGTCCTGACTTTC
TRBJ2-3 | 15 | NA | NA | TRBV20-1 | CSARDGGGGTDTQYF | TGCAGTGCTAGAGATGGGGGCGGGGGCACAGATACGCAGTATTTT
TRBJ2-3 | 13 | TRBD2 | NA | TRBV6-6 | CASTRENTDTQYF | TGTGCCAGCACGCGGGAGAACACAGATACGCAGTATTTT
TRBJ2-7 | 12 | NA | NA | TRBV6-2/TRBV6-3 | CASSSSAREQYF | TGTGCCAGCAGTTCTAGCGCGAGGGAGCAGTACTTC
TRBJ1-4 | 12 | NA | NA | TRBV29-1 | CSASGGYEKLFF | TGTAGCGCCTCGGGGGGATATGAAAAACTGTTTTTT
TRBJ2-3 | 14 | NA | NA | TRBV4-2 | CASSLAADTDTRYF | TGTGCCAGCAGCCTCGCCGCGGACACAGATACGCGGTATTTT
TRBJ2-4 | 17 | TRBD2 | NA | TRBV28 | CASSDLAGLLAKSIQYF | TGTGCCAGCAGTGACCTAGCGGGATTACTAGCCAAAAGCATTCAGTACTTC
TRBJ2-5 | 14 | NA | NA | TRBV5-6 | CASSPIDNQETQYF | TGTGCCAGCAGCCCGATCGACAACCAAGAGACCCAGTACTTC
TRBJ1-4 | 16 | TRBD1 | many | TRBV28 | CASSPTGSRENGKLFF | TGTGCCAGCAGTCCGACAGGGTCCAGGGAAAATGGAAAACTGTTTTTT
TRBJ2-7 | 12 | NA | many | TRBV5-4 | CASSYGEYEQYF | TGTGCCAGCAGCTATGGGGAGTACGAGCAGTACTTC
TRBJ2-2 | 16 | NA | NA | TRBV20-1 | CSARGGASDYTGELFF | TGCAGTGCTAGAGGGGGGGCTAGCGATTACACCGGGGAGCTGTTTTTT
TRBJ1-4 | 13 | TRBD1 | once | TRBV29-1 | CSVGTGDGEKLFF | TGCAGCGTGGGGACAGGGGACGGCGAAAAACTGTTTTTT
TRBJ1-2 | 14 | NA | NA | TRBV20-1 | CSASDTGGGGGYTF | TGCAGTGCCTCCGATACGGGAGGGGGTGGAGGCTACACCTTC
TRBJ1-6 | 15 | TRBD1 | few | TRBV20-1 | CSALTGTGVFTPLHF | TGCAGTGCCCTAACCGGGACAGGGGTGTTTACACCCCTCCACTTT
TRBJ1-2 | 14 | NA | NA | TRBV2 | CASSPTYSNYGYTF | TGTGCCAGCAGCCCAACATATTCTAACTATGGCTACACCTTC
TRBJ2-2 | 16 | NA | NA | TRBV12-3/TRBV12-4 | CASSLGPGRVSGELFF | TGTGCCAGCAGTTTAGGCCCCGGCAGGGTATCCGGGGAGCTGTTTTTT
TRBJ2-3 | 16 | TRBD2 | few | TRBV7-2 | CASSQTSGRAADTQYF | TGTGCCAGCAGCCAAACTAGCGGGAGAGCGGCAGATACGCAGTATTTT
TRBJ1-4 | 16 | TRBD1 | few | TRBV12-3/TRBV12-4 | CASSRGQVATNEKLFF | TGTGCCAGCAGTCGAGGACAGGTAGCAACTAATGAAAAACTGTTTTTT
TRBJ2-4 | 16 | TRBD2 | few | TRBV7-2 | CASSFSGTSGSYIQYF | TGTGCCAGCAGCTTCTCCGGGACTAGCGGGAGTTACATTCAGTACTTC
TRBJ2-3 | 14 | NA | NA | TRBV11-2 | CASSPSAYTDTQYF | TGTGCCAGCAGCCCTAGCGCCTACACAGATACGCAGTATTTT
TRBJ1-4 | 12 | TRBD1 | few | TRBV28 | CASSLDRGRMVF | TGTGCCAGCAGTCTCGACAGGGGCCGGATGGTTTTT
TRBJ2-3 | 17 | TRBD2 | few | TRBV18 | CASSPLLSSGSPDTQYF | TGTGCCAGCTCACCACTGCTGTCTAGCGGGAGCCCAGATACGCAGTATTTT
TRBJ2-7 | 12 | NA | NA | TRBV28 | CASSSISYEQYF | TGTGCCAGCAGTTCTATATCCTACGAGCAGTACTTC
TRBJ2-1 | 14 | TRBD2 | NA | TRBV20-1 | CSAGTSGRYNEQFF | TGCAGTGCTGGGACTAGCGGGCGATACAATGAGCAGTTCTTC
TRBJ2-7 | 13 | NA | few | TRBV2 | CASSDSPTYEQYF | TGTGCCAGCAGTGACAGCCCCACCTACGAGCAGTACTTC
TRBJ2-3 | 17 | TRBD1 | NA | TRBV6-2/TRBV6-3 | CASRRDQGQSITDTQYF | TGTGCCAGCAGAAGAGACCAGGGACAGTCGATCACAGATACGCAGTATTTT
TRBJ2-3 | 16 | TRBD2 | NA | TRBV29-1 | CSVGQLAGGLTDTQYF | TGCAGCGTTGGTCAGCTAGCGGGGGGATTGACAGATACGCAGTATTTT
TRBJ2-3 | 18 | NA | NA | TRBV11-3 | CASSFERRDRTRTDTQYF | TGTGCCAGCAGCTTCGAGCGCCGTGACAGGACTCGCACAGATACGCAGTATTTT
TRBJ2-5 | 15 | NA | few | TRBV6-1 | CASSGTGGGQETQYF | TGTGCCAGCAGTGGGACAGGAGGGGGACAAGAGACCCAGTACTTC
TRBJ1-1 | 13 | NA | few | TRBV20-1 | CSARGQANTEAFF | TGCAGTGCTCGGGGACAAGCGAACACTGAAGCTTTCTTT
TRBJ2-1 | 18 | NA | NA | TRBV3-1 | CASSRAPGQISSYNEQFF | TGTGCCAGCAGCCGAGCCCCTGGACAGATCTCCTCCTACAATGAGCAGTTCTTC
TRBJ2-7 | 13 | NA | NA | TRBV11-2 | CASSLLFTYEQYF | TGTGCCAGCAGCTTATTATTCACCTACGAGCAGTACTTC
TRBJ2-7 | 15 | TRBD2 | NA | TRBV28 | CASSPLTGGTYEQYF | TGTGCCAGCAGTCCCCTCACGGGAGGTACCTACGAGCAGTACTTC
TRBJ2-5 | 14 | NA | NA | TRBV3-1 | CASSQDRPIQTQYF | TGTGCCAGCAGCCAAGATCGTCCCATCCAGACCCAGTACTTC
TRBJ1-3 | 13 | NA | few | TRBV20-1 | CSARKGSGNTIYF | TGCAGTGCTAGAAAGGGCTCTGGAAACACCATATATTTT
TRBJ2-3 | 16 | NA | many | TRBV4-3 | CASSQDGGGGADTQYF | TGCGCCAGCAGCCAAGATGGGGGCGGGGGAGCAGATACGCAGTATTTT
TRBJ2-2 | 14 | NA | few | TRBV4-3 | CASSQDLWTGELFF | TGCGCCAGCAGCCAAGACTTGTGGACCGGGGAGCTGTTTTTT
TRBJ2-7 | 14 | TRBD1 | once | TRBV5-6 | CASSLGTGAAEQYF | TGTGCCAGCAGCTTGGGGACAGGGGCCGCCGAGCAGTACTTC
TRBJ2-1 | 14 | NA | NA | TRBV20-1 | CSARFAGLYNEQFF | TGCAGTGCTAGGTTCGCGGGACTCTACAATGAGCAGTTCTTC
TRBJ2-5 | 14 | NA | many | TRBV25-1 | CASSTGAAGETQYF | TGTGCCAGCAGCACTGGGGCAGCAGGGGAGACCCAGTACTTC
TRBJ2-5 | 15 | TRBD2 | NA | TRBV28 | CASSFPRELGETQYF | TGTGCCAGCAGTTTTCCGCGGGAGCTTGGAGAGACCCAGTACTTC
TRBJ1-4 | 14 | NA | few | TRBV29-1 | CSVDQGPRNEKLFF | TGCAGCGTTGACCAGGGACCGAGAAATGAAAAACTGTTTTTT
TRBJ1-6 | 15 | TRBD1 | few | TRBV20-1 | CSATRGQAYNSPLHF | TGCAGTGCTACCAGGGGACAGGCCTATAATTCACCCCTCCACTTT
TRBJ1-6 | 16 | NA | many | TRBV15 | CATSRDAGTYNSPLHF | TGTGCCACCAGCAGAGATGCGGGGACCTATAATTCACCCCTCCACTTT
TRBJ1-5 | 13 | NA | NA | TRBV20-1 | CSATVGSNQPQHF | TGCAGTGCTACTGTGGGGAGCAATCAGCCCCAGCATTTT
TRBJ1-3 | 14 | NA | few | TRBV5-1 | CASSLDRAGNTIYF | TGCGCCAGCAGCTTGGACAGGGCTGGAAACACCATATATTTT
TRBJ2-4 | 15 | TRBD1 | many | TRBV12-3/TRBV12-4 | CASSLGWDSGNIQYF | TGTGCCAGCAGTTTAGGGTGGGACAGCGGAAACATTCAGTACTTC
TRBJ2-5 | 19 | TRBD2 | many | TRBV15 | CATSFRFYRSLAGGETQYF | TGTGCCACCAGCTTTAGGTTTTATCGGTCCTTAGCGGGAGGGGAGACCCAGTACTTC
TRBJ2-1 | 20 | TRBD2 | NA | TRBV12-3/TRBV12-4 | CASSLGLWTSGSRSYNEQFF | TGTGCCAGCAGTTTAGGGCTCTGGACTAGCGGGAGTAGGTCCTACAATGAGCAGTTCTTC
TRBJ2-7 | 15 | TRBD1 | NA | TRBV5-8 | CASSKQGASLYEQYF | TGTGCCAGCAGCAAACAGGGGGCCTCCCTTTACGAGCAGTACTTC
TRBJ1-2 | 17 | NA | few | TRBV12-3/TRBV12-4 | CASSLGGGGGLNYGYTF | TGTGCCAGCAGTTTAGGAGGAGGTGGGGGACTTAACTATGGCTACACCTTC
TRBJ2-7 | 14 | TRBD1 | once | TRBV2 | CASREQGSGYEQYF | TGTGCCAGCAGGGAACAGGGGTCTGGCTACGAGCAGTACTTC
TRBJ2-1 | 13 | NA | few | TRBV6-2/TRBV6-3 | CASSYLRDNEQFF | TGTGCCAGCAGTTACTTGCGGGACAATGAGCAGTTCTTC
TRBJ1-5 | 15 | NA | NA | TRBV15 | CATSREGRSNQPQHF | TGTGCCACCAGCAGAGAGGGACGCAGCAATCAGCCCCAGCATTTT
TRBJ2-7 | 15 | TRBD1 | few | TRBV7-9 | CAGSSGAGGLYEQYF | TGTGCCGGCAGTTCTGGGGCAGGGGGCTTGTACGAGCAGTACTTC